The 22 T cell receptor beta chains below come from one sample, sequenced in a study of molecular identifiers for immune sequencing clone quantification. TCRdb reprocessed the PCR reads with MiXCR, giving one entry per CDR3 protein. The table includes roughly 630,000 distinct CDR3 sequences, 25% detected once. Source material: naive CD8+ T cells from blood, with Jurkat cell RNA spiked in. Subset reported: FACS-sorted CD8+CD4-CCR7+CD45RA+ naive T cells. The source of these receptors is a human donor in good health. Some libraries in this study had Jurkat cell RNA spiked in.

In this sample, this clonotype turned up a few times. The chain combines TRBV13 with TRBJ1-1; possible D gene TRBD1, 5 bases. Trimming cost V 2 bases and J 1 base, with 11 bases left between them. The CDR3 length is 15 residues. Germline V gene lookup returns CDR1 PRHDT and CDR2 FYEKMQ (reference sequence). In DNA form, the CDR3 reads TGTGCCAGCAGCTTATTGGGACCCAGGAACACTGAAGCTTTCTTT. Translated: CASSLLGPRNTEAFF.

This clonotype has more than one count but fewer than ten. The chain carries TRBV6-5 and TRBJ2-3; D not resolved. V was trimmed by 4 bases and J by 7 bases, leaving 6 bases between them. This CDR3 has 11 amino acids. Germline V gives CDR1 MNHEY, CDR2 SVGAGI. The CDR3 nucleotides read TGTGCCAGCAGTTCACGGCATACGCAGTATTTT. Its translation: CASSSRHTQYF.

This clonotype was counted many times. The rearrangement joins TRBV29-1 to TRBJ1-2; 12 bases map to TRBD1. V dropped 1 base and J dropped 4; count of bases not matched to a gene: 10. The CDR3 runs 17 residues. Germline-derived CDR1 and CDR2 are SQVTM and ANQGSEA. This CDR3 is CSVEAVPRDRGPYGYTF. DNA for the CDR3: TGCAGCGTTGAAGCAGTCCCCCGGGACAGGGGGCCCTATGGCTACACCTTC.

This clonotype is a singleton in its sample. This rearrangement joins TRBV19 to TRBJ1-3; D is unresolved. CDR3 length: 15 residues. V was clipped by 6 bases and J by 3 bases, with 15 bases between them. Germline V gene sequence: CDR1 LNHDA, CDR2 SQIVND (reference sequence). The CDR3 bases are TGTGCCAGTAGCCCGACTTCCAGCTTTGGAAACACCATATATTTT. This codes for CASSPTSSFGNTIYF.

In its sample, this clonotype was seen many times. The V and J genes are TRBV30 and TRBJ2-5, with D tentatively TRBD1 or TRBD2 (6 bases each). This CDR3 region has 14 residues. Germline V lookup: CDR1 GTSNPN, CDR2 SVGIG (reference sequence). Between the trimmed V and J ends, which lost 3 bases and 5 bases, there was a span of 16 bases. DNA for the CDR3: TGTGCCTGGAGCGAAAAATGGGGGGCGGAGACCCAGTACTTC. Amino acids: CAWSEKWGAETQYF.

This clonotype has just a few counts. The chain recombines TRBV19 with TRBJ1-5, with D hard to call. This CDR3 is 14 amino acids long. V lost 4 bases and J lost 1, with 8 bases in between. Germline loops: CDR1 LNHDA, CDR2 SQIVND (reference sequence). CDR3 residues: CASSTGMSNQPQHF. CDR3 bases: TGTGCCAGTAGTACGGGTATGAGCAATCAGCCCCAGCATTTT.

Of note for this clonotype: A much larger clone differs by one base, so this may be a read error. This chain's CDR3 is CASSDGASGSTDTQYF. CDR3 nucleotides: TGTGCCAGCAGTGACGGGGCTAGCGGTTCCACAGATACGCAGTATTTT. J is TRBJ2-3 and V is TRBV2; TRBD2 agrees at 7 bases. Germline V CDR1 and CDR2: SNHLY, FYNNEI. Losses at the gene ends were 3 bases for V and 2 bases for J; bases not matched to a gene: 8. The CDR3 sequence is 16 residues long. The variable domain in full, with the rest retrieved from reference TRBV2 and TRBJ2-3, is EPEVTQTPSHQVTQMGQEVILRCVPISNHLYFYWYRQILGQKVEFLVSFYNNEISEKSEIFDDQFSVERPDGSNFTLKIRSTKLEDSAMYFCASSDGASGSTDTQYFGPGTRLTVL.

This clonotype was observed a handful of times. The chain uses TRBV6-2 or TRBV6-3 and TRBJ2-5, with 7 bases matching TRBD2. This CDR3 is 16 amino acids long. V dropped 2 bases and J dropped 0; count of bases not matched to a gene: 6. The germline V gene has CDR1 MNHEY and CDR2 SVGEGT. The CDR3 loop reads CASSYEGLKNQETQYF. The DNA for the CDR3 is TGTGCCAGCAGTTACGAGGGACTAAAAAACCAAGAGACCCAGTACTTC.

The sample holds many counts of this clonotype. The genes are TRBV27 and TRBJ2-7; maybe TRBD2 (6 bases). CDR3 length: 14 amino acids. V lost 0 bases, J lost 3 bases, and 9 bases lay in between. Germline CDR1 and CDR2: MNHEY and SMNVEV (reference sequence). CDR3 DNA: TGTGCCAGCAGTTTATCCGGGGGTTTCTACGAGCAGTACTTC. Translating gives CASSLSGGFYEQYF.

This clonotype showed up just a few times. DNA for the CDR3: TGTGCCAGTAGTACGATGACGACTAACACTGAAGCTTTCTTT. Translated: CASSTMTTNTEAFF. J is TRBJ1-1 and V is TRBV19; D is unclear. The CDR3 sequence is 14 residues long. CDR1 is LNHDA, CDR2 SQIVND, per germline (reference sequence). V gave up 4 bases and J gave up 2 bases, with 11 bases separating them.

The chain carries TRBV9 and TRBJ2-3; perhaps TRBD2 as D (6 bases). In germline, CDR1 is SGDLS, CDR2 YYNGEE. V lost 7 bases and J lost 7, with 19 bases in between. The CDR3 length is 14 residues. CDR3 in amino acids: CASAASWDLHTQYF. The CDR3, as DNA: TGTGCCAGCGCCGCAAGCTGGGACTTACATACGCAGTATTTT. Full variable domain (rest looked up from reference TRBV9 and TRBJ2-3): DSGVTQTPKHLITATGQRVTLRCSPRSGDLSVYWYQQSLDQGLQFLIQYYNGEERAKGNILERFSAQQFPDLHSELNLSSLELGDSALYFCASAASWDLHTQYFGPGTRLTVL.

This clonotype was seen many times. This chain joins TRBV19 and TRBJ2-3; D ambiguous. V lost 4 bases and J 4 bases, leaving 6 bases between the germline ends. Looked up from germline, CDR1 is LNHDA and CDR2 is SQIVND (reference sequence). This CDR3 comprises 12 residues. The CDR3 protein is CASSTNSDTQYF. CDR3 bases: TGTGCCAGTAGTACGAATTCAGATACGCAGTATTTT.

The chain links TRBV4-3 to TRBJ2-6; 10 bases are shared with TRBD2. Germline V CDR1 and CDR2: LGHNA, YSLEER. The CDR3 runs 19 residues. V was clipped by 3 bases and J by 0 bases; unmatched bases: 8. In nucleotides, the CDR3 is TGCGCCAGCAGCCAGATTAGCGGGAGGTCGAGCTCTGGGGCCAACGTCCTGACTTTC. Translating it yields CASSQISGRSSSGANVLTF.

This clonotype was observed many times. V gene TRBV4-3 combines with J gene TRBJ2-7; 10 bases line up with TRBD2. The germline CDR1 and CDR2 sequences are LGHNA and YSLEER. CDR3 length equals 15 residues. V was pared by 3 bases and J by 3 bases, with 5 bases of the junction left unmatched. CDR3 sequence (DNA): TGCGCCAGCAGCCACGGGACTAGCGCAGGCTACGAGCAGTACTTC. Amino acid sequence: CASSHGTSAGYEQYF.

This clonotype was observed at least ten times. This sequence joins TRBV5-1 and TRBJ2-7; TRBD1 aligns across 9 bases. V dropped 5 bases and J dropped 3; count of bases not matched to a gene: 3. The CDR3 is 13 amino acids. Germline CDR1 reads SGHRS; CDR2 reads YFSETQ. This CDR3 reads CASSRDRDYEQYF. For the CDR3, the DNA is TGCGCCAGCAGTCGGGACAGGGACTACGAGCAGTACTTC.

This clonotype was observed a handful of times. V gene TRBV18 combines with J gene TRBJ2-2; D gene unclear. V lost 3 bases and J 4 bases, leaving 15 bases between the germline ends. The CDR3 loop spans 16 amino acids. The germline V gene has CDR1 KGHSH and CDR2 LQKENI. The CDR3 region has the DNA TGTGCCAGCTCACCCCTCCTAACTGTCGGCACCGGGGAGCTGTTTTTT. It codes for CASSPLLTVGTGELFF. Full variable domain (rest looked up from reference TRBV18 and TRBJ2-2): NAGVMQNPRHLVRRRGQEARLRCSPMKGHSHVYWYRQLPEEGLKFMVYLQKENIIDESGMPKERFSAEFPKEGPSILRIQQVVRGDSAAYFCASSPLLTVGTGELFFGEGSRLTVL.

This clonotype was detected a few times. The gene calls are TRBV7-2 and TRBJ2-1; the D gene is possibly TRBD2 (5 bases). The CDR3 is made up of 14 amino acids. Germline-derived CDR1 and CDR2 are SGHTA and FQGNSA. V lost 5 bases to trimming and J lost 3 bases, with 11 bases between them. The CDR3 here is CASSQDDYYNEQFF. DNA of the CDR3: TGTGCCAGCAGCCAGGACGACTACTACAATGAGCAGTTCTTC.

The V and J genes are TRBV2 and TRBJ2-7; D gene uncertain. The CDR3 length is 14 residues. The germline V gene has CDR1 SNHLY and CDR2 FYNNEI. The V and J ends lost 1 base and 2 bases respectively, with 9 bases between them. As DNA, the CDR3 is TGTGCCAGCAGTGAAGGGATTAGTACCTACGAGCAGTACTTC. The encoded protein is CASSEGISTYEQYF.

This clonotype was seen only a few times. The chain couples TRBV15 to TRBJ2-1; 12 positions agree with TRBD2. This CDR3 is built from 15 residues. Germline V gene data show CDR1 as LNHNV and CDR2 as YYDKDF (reference sequence). With V trimmed by 3 bases and J by 4 bases, 1 base remained unmatched. CDR3 coding DNA: TGTGCCACCAGCAGCGGGACTAGCGGGTACAATGAGCAGTTCTTC. This codes for CATSSGTSGYNEQFF.

The rearrangement uses TRBV30 and TRBJ2-5; 7 bases agree with TRBD2. Trimming at V came to 2 bases and at J to 5 bases, leaving 11 bases not matched to a gene. Germline V gene data show CDR1 as GTSNPN and CDR2 as SVGIG (reference sequence). CDR3 length equals 15 residues. CDR3 nucleotides: TGTGCCTGGAGTATCCCCGGACTAGTCTTGGAGACCCAGTACTTC. It specifies CAWSIPGLVLETQYF.

About this clonotype: One junction end disagrees with the germline gene, perhaps due to a read error. This chain joins TRBV6-2 or TRBV6-3 and TRBJ2-7, with D perhaps matching TRBD2 (5 bases). There are 12 residues in the CDR3. CDR1 is MNHEY and CDR2 is SVGEGT in the germline V gene. The CDR3 here is CAHPPGGSAQSF. The CDR3 coding sequence is TGTGCCCACCCCCCCGGCGGGTCCGCGCAGTCCTTC.

This clonotype has only a few counts. The chain carries TRBV6-2 or TRBV6-3 and TRBJ2-7, with a possible D match to TRBD1 (6 bases). This CDR3 spans 15 amino acids. Trimming cost V 2 bases and J 1 base, with 12 bases left between them. Germline V CDR1 and CDR2: MNHEY, SVGEGT. The CDR3 region is CASSYPGTFSYEQYF. In DNA form, the CDR3 reads TGTGCCAGCAGTTACCCCGGGACATTTTCCTACGAGCAGTACTTC.